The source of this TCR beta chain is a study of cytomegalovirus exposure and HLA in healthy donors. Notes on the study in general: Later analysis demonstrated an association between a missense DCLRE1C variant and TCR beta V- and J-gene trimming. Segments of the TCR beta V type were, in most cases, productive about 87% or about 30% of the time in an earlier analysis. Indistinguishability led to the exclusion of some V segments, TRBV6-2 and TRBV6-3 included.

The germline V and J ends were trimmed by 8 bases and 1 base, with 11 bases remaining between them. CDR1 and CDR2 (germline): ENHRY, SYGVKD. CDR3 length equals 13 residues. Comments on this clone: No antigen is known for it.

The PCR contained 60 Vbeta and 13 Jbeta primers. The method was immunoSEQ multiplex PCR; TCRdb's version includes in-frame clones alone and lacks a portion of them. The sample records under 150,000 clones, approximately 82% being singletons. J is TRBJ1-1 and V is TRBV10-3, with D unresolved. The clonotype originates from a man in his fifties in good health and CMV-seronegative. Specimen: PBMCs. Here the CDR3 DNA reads TGTGCCATCCGGGTTGGAGGGAACACTGAAGCTTTCTTT. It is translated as CAIRVGGNTEAFF.